The clone carrying this T cell receptor beta chain came up once. The antigen remains unidentified. The sample is drawn from a study of cytomegalovirus exposure and HLA in healthy donors. Study-wide findings and caveats: The study put around 180 TCR beta chains on its list as cytomegalovirus-associated. A later analysis revealed that TCR association rates differed between HLA loci, peaking at DRB1 and bottoming out at HLA-C. Later genetic work tied a missense DCLRE1C variant to beta-chain V and J trimming.

PCR employed 60 Vbeta and 13 Jbeta primers. Some clones are missing from TCRdb's copy, which holds only in-frame ones; the method was immunoSEQ multiplex PCR. The repertoire holds around 70,000 clones, approximately 75% seen once, with 12% in the top ten. The V gene's germline CDR1 is SQVTM and CDR2 ANQGSEA. The CDR3 consists of 12 residues. V was clipped by 7 bases and J by 3 bases; unmatched bases: 5. This TCR derives from a woman in her forties in good health and CMV-seropositive. Source material: PBMCs. The chain recombines TRBV29-1 with TRBJ2-5; 7 positions agree with TRBD2. CDR3 amino acids: CSGQRGEETQYF. The CDR3 nucleotides read TGCAGCGGGCAACGGGGGGAAGAGACCCAGTACTTC.